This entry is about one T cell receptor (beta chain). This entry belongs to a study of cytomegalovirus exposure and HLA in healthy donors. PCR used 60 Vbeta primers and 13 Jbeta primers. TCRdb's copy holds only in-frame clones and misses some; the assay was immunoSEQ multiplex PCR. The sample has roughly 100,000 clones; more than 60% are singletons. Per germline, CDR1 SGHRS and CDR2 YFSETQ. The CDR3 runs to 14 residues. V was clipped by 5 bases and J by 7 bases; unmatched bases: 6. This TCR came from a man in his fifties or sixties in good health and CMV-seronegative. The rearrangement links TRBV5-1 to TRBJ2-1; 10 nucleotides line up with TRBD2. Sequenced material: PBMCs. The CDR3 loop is CASRAGGPGNEQFF. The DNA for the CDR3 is TGCGCCAGCAGAGCGGGGGGGCCGGGGAATGAGCAGTTCTTC.